A single sample gave rise to the 15 T cell receptor beta chains below, sequenced in a study of T cells after yellow fever vaccination. TCRdb itself ran the 5' RACE reads through MiXCR, one entry per CDR3 protein. This table has 450,000 to 650,000 distinct CDR3 sequences, about a fifth appearing once. The input for sequencing was PBMCs, taken approximately 22 days after the first yellow fever vaccination. Source of these receptors: a young man who received the YFV17D yellow fever vaccine.

The chain recombines TRBV7-9 with TRBJ2-5; 8 nucleotides align to TRBD2. The CDR3 totals 15 residues. The V gene end was trimmed by 1 base and the J gene end by 3 bases; junction bases not matched to a gene: 4. CDR1 is SEHNR and CDR2 is FQNEAQ in the germline V gene (reference sequence). The CDR3 spells CASSLELAVEETQYF. Written as DNA, the CDR3 is TGTGCCAGCAGCTTAGAACTAGCGGTAGAAGAGACCCAGTACTTC.

This chain uses TRBV6-5 with TRBJ1-3; a weak D match, TRBD1 (6 bases). Trimming removed 2 bases from V and 3 bases from J, with 11 bases in between. Germline CDR1 and CDR2: MNHEY and SVGAGI. This CDR3 has 15 amino acids. This chain's CDR3 is CASSYRGSFGNTIYF. The CDR3 DNA reads TGTGCCAGCAGTTACAGGGGGAGCTTTGGAAACACCATATATTTT.

V usage is TRBV5-5 and J usage is TRBJ1-1, with unresolved D. The germline V gene encodes CDR1 SGHKS and CDR2 YYEKEE (reference sequence). Trimming cost V 3 bases and J 9 bases, with 15 bases left between them. The CDR3 covers 13 residues. The CDR3 spells CASSSVSVEKAFF. DNA of the CDR3: TGTGCCAGCAGCTCTGTCTCCGTGGAAAAAGCTTTCTTT.

In its sample, this clonotype was seen a few times. The V call is TRBV6-5, the J call TRBJ1-2; possible D gene TRBD1, 6 bases. Germline values: CDR1 MNHEY, CDR2 SVGAGI. V lost 2 bases, J lost 8 bases, and 15 bases lay in between. The CDR3 has 14 amino acids. The CDR3 region has the DNA TGTGCCAGCAGTTACGGGCGGGGGGACATGGGCTACACCTTC. Its protein product is CASSYGRGDMGYTF.

Of note for this clonotype: This could be a read error, since a much larger clone is one nucleotide away. This chain uses TRBV5-1 with TRBJ2-1, with D maybe TRBD2 (5 bases). CDR1 SGHRS and CDR2 YFSETQ come from the germline V gene. The ends were cut back, 6 bases at V and 12 bases at J, with 19 bases in the middle. This CDR3 contains 13 residues. This CDR3 is CASILNEPRGQFF. CDR3 in DNA: TGCGCCAGCATCTTAAATGAGCCTCGGGGGCAGTTCTTC.

This clonotype was seen only a few times. This chain uses TRBV20-1 with TRBJ2-3, with 8 nucleotides matching TRBD2. Unmatched junction bases numbered 6, after V lost 0 bases and J lost 4 bases. CDR1 is DFQATT and CDR2 is SNEGSKA in the germline V gene (reference sequence). The CDR3 spans 15 residues. CDR3 region: CSAREWGLGADTQYF. As DNA, the CDR3 is TGCAGTGCTAGAGAGTGGGGACTAGGCGCAGATACGCAGTATTTT.

This clonotype has more than one count but fewer than ten. The rearrangement uses TRBV7-3 and TRBJ2-3, with 9 bases lining up with TRBD1. Losses at the gene ends were 5 bases for V and 1 base for J; bases not matched to a gene: 4. Germline CDR1 and CDR2: SGHTA and FQGTGA. This CDR3 has 15 amino acids. This chain's CDR3 is CASSQGQGGTDTQYF. CDR3 sequence (DNA): TGTGCCAGCAGCCAGGGACAGGGAGGCACAGATACGCAGTATTTT.

This rearrangement joins TRBV5-6 to TRBJ2-7; D remains ambiguous. The CDR3 is made up of 13 amino acids. Germline V CDR1 and CDR2: SGHDT, YYEEEE. The germline V and J ends were trimmed by 1 base and 4 bases, with 9 bases remaining between them. The CDR3 DNA reads as TGTGCCAGCAGCTTGCAGCACTCATACGAGCAGTACGTC. It encodes CASSLQHSYEQYV.

The rearrangement uses TRBV20-1 and TRBJ2-3; 10 bases are a match to TRBD2. V lost 3 bases, J lost 6 bases, and 12 bases stayed unmatched. The germline CDR1 and CDR2 sequences are DFQATT and SNEGSKA (reference sequence). This CDR3 comprises 16 residues. CDR3 region: CSASPVAGGLRDTQYF. The CDR3 bases are TGCAGTGCTAGCCCAGTAGCGGGGGGTTTGCGTGATACGCAGTATTTT.

J is TRBJ2-5 and V is TRBV3-1; 8 nucleotides align to TRBD1. V lost 0 bases to trimming and J lost 4 bases; unmatched junction nucleotides: 10. CDR3 length: 17 residues. Germline values: CDR1 LGHDT, CDR2 YNNKEL (reference sequence). The CDR3 region is CASSQDLTGEVGETQYF. The CDR3 bases are TGTGCCAGCAGCCAAGATCTGACAGGGGAGGTCGGAGAGACCCAGTACTTC.

This chain joins TRBV12-3 or TRBV12-4 and TRBJ1-1; 12 bases agree with TRBD1. Trimming took 6 bases from V and 8 from J; bases not matched to a gene: 13. The CDR3 is 16 amino acids. The CDR3 nucleotides read TGTGCCAGCAGCCAAGGGACAGGGGGCGGGAGGGCCGAAGCTTTCTTT. It encodes CASSQGTGGGRAEAFF.

This clonotype turned up a few times. For the CDR3, the DNA is TGTGCCAGCAGCATACAGGTGTTAGATACGCAGTATTTT. This sequence encodes CASSIQVLDTQYF. The chain joins TRBV7-8 to TRBJ2-3; D perhaps matches TRBD1 (5 bases). The CDR3 spans 13 residues. Germline loops: CDR1 SGHVS, CDR2 FQNEAQ. V was clipped by 5 bases and J by 5 bases, with 11 bases between them.

The genes are TRBV28 and TRBJ2-3; D unclear. The germline V gene has CDR1 MDHEN and CDR2 SYDVKM. This CDR3 is built from 13 residues. V gave up 5 bases and J gave up 2 bases, with 8 bases separating them. The DNA of the CDR3 is TGTGCCAGCAGTATCCACACCACAGATACGCAGTATTTT. It encodes CASSIHTTDTQYF.

This clonotype was detected many times. The chain has TRBV12-3 or TRBV12-4 and TRBJ2-5; D gene unclear. CDR3 length: 11 amino acids. Between the trimmed V and J ends, which lost 4 bases and 4 bases, there was a span of 4 bases. The CDR3 region has the DNA TGTGCCAGCAGTTCGAGAGAGACCCAGTACTTC. Protein product: CASSSRETQYF.

In this sample, this clonotype turned up a few times. The chain employs TRBV7-9 and TRBJ2-7; D not resolved. V shed 2 bases and J shed 4 bases, with 18 bases lying between them. Germline V lookup: CDR1 SEHNR, CDR2 FQNEAQ (reference sequence). The CDR3 runs 16 residues. For the CDR3, the DNA is TGTGCCAGCAGCTTACCCCACCTGGGTCCCCCATACGAGCAGTACTTC. Translating it yields CASSLPHLGPPYEQYF.